A single sample is the source of the 12 T cell receptor beta chains below, sequenced in a study of OX40 agonist ivuxolimab in advanced cancers. Data came from immunoSEQ multiplex PCR; TCRdb stores just in-frame clones and leaves some out. This sample carries under 20,000 clones, around four fifths of them seen once, and the ten largest clones take more than 25%. This specimen consisted of CD4+ or CD8+ T cells sorted from blood, obtained in a trial of the OX40 agonist ivuxolimab. All receptors come from an adult with an advanced solid tumor such as melanoma, head and neck, liver or kidney cancer.

The chain is built from TRBV6-1 and TRBJ2-5; 8 positions match TRBD2. The closer fit of TRBJ2-7 to the DNA end suggests the J call may be wrong. The CDR3 covers 13 residues. Germline CDR1 is MNHNS and CDR2 is SASEGT. The CDR3: CASRERGIYEQYF. In nucleotides, the CDR3 is TGTGCCAGCAGGGAGCGGGGGATCTACGAGCAGTACTTC.

The chain joins TRBV2 to TRBJ2-7; tentatively, D is TRBD1 (5 bases). V lost 6 bases and J 7 bases, leaving 16 bases between the germline ends. The CDR3 extends over 13 amino acids. Germline CDR1 reads SNHLY; CDR2 reads FYNNEI. The CDR3 protein is CASRQETWSEQYF. The DNA of the CDR3 is TGTGCCAGCAGACAGGAGACTTGGTCGGAGCAGTACTTC.

Here the CDR3 reads CASSFNQDYPWGEQFF. The CDR3 DNA reads as TGTGCCAGCAGCTTTAACCAGGACTATCCTTGGGGTGAGCAGTTCTTC. The rearrangement joins TRBV7-9 to TRBJ2-1; maybe TRBD2 (6 bases). CDR1 SEHNR and CDR2 FQNEAQ come from the germline V gene (reference sequence). V was trimmed by 3 bases and J by 9 bases, leaving 21 bases between them. The CDR3 sequence is 16 residues long. The whole variable domain, remainder taken from reference TRBV7-9 and TRBJ2-1, is DTGVSQNPRHKITKRGQNVTFRCDPISEHNRLYWYRQTLGQGPEFLTYFQNEAQLEKSRLLSDRFSAERPKGSFSTLEIQRTEQGDSAMYLCASSFNQDYPWGEQFFGPGTRLTVL.

V is TRBV29-1 and J is TRBJ1-2, with 9 bases matching TRBD1. V lost 3 bases, J lost 4 bases, and 0 bases stayed unmatched. Germline V gene data show CDR1 as SQVTM and CDR2 as ANQGSEA. The CDR3 is 12 residues long. This CDR3 is CSVEGQGYGYTF. DNA for the CDR3: TGCAGCGTTGAGGGACAGGGCTATGGCTACACCTTC.

The chain has TRBV6-5 and TRBJ2-5; tentatively, D is TRBD1 (5 bases). The CDR3 has 13 amino acids. CDR1 MNHEY and CDR2 SVGAGI come from the germline V gene. Trimming cost V 6 bases and J 7 bases, with 15 bases left between them. CDR3 coding DNA: TGTGCCAGCAGCGATACAGGAAAGGGGACCCAGTACTTC. Translated: CASSDTGKGTQYF.

This chain connects TRBV11-2 to TRBJ2-5, with D hard to call. The V gene lost 1 base and the J gene lost 1 base, with 10 bases spanning the gap. This CDR3 comprises 15 residues. CDR1 and CDR2 from the germline V gene are SGHAT and FQNNGV. The CDR3 DNA sequence: TGTGCCAGCAGCTTAGGGCCCTACCTCCAAGAGACCCAGTACTTC. Translation: CASSLGPYLQETQYF.

The rearrangement links TRBV28 to TRBJ2-7; tentatively, D is TRBD2 (6 bases). Germline CDR1 reads MDHEN; CDR2 reads SYDVKM. V shed 1 base and J shed 2 bases, with 12 bases lying between them. The CDR3 runs 15 residues. The CDR3 region is CASSLSSGEAYEQYF. CDR3 sequence (DNA): TGTGCCAGCAGTTTATCTTCGGGAGAAGCCTACGAGCAGTACTTC.

The chain couples TRBV5-1 to TRBJ2-7, with 7 bases lining up with TRBD2. Germline trimming cut 0 bases from V and 2 bases from J; bases unmatched to any gene: 2. CDR1 is SGHRS and CDR2 is YFSETQ in the germline V gene. The CDR3 extends over 14 amino acids. In nucleotides, the CDR3 is TGCGCCAGCAGCTTGGCAGCGGGGCCCTACGAGCAGTACTTC. Translating it yields CASSLAAGPYEQYF.

J is TRBJ1-1 and V is TRBV5-6; 7 positions match TRBD1. CDR3 length: 13 amino acids. J gave up 10 bases and V 4 bases, and 10 bases lay outside the gene matches. Germline V CDR1 and CDR2: SGHDT, YYEEEE. This chain's CDR3 is CASSEGAYSPAFF. CDR3 bases: TGTGCCAGCAGCGAGGGGGCATACTCCCCAGCTTTCTTT.

V gene TRBV4-1 combines with J gene TRBJ2-7; the match to TRBD1 covers 10 bases. V lost 0 bases, J lost 5 bases, and 4 bases stayed unmatched. Germline V gene lookup returns CDR1 MGHRA and CDR2 YSYEKL. The CDR3 extends over 15 amino acids. The CDR3, as DNA: TGCGCCAGCAGCCAAGATCCGGGGACAGGGGACGAGCAGTACTTC. Translating gives CASSQDPGTGDEQYF.

The rearrangement uses TRBV28 and TRBJ1-2; D not certain. This CDR3 comprises 14 residues. Germline V CDR1 and CDR2: MDHEN, SYDVKM. Trimming shortened V by 3 bases and J by 0 bases, and 8 bases separated the two germline ends. The CDR3 is CASSLGYSNYGYTF. DNA of the CDR3: TGTGCCAGCAGTTTGGGATATTCTAACTATGGCTACACCTTC.

This chain uses TRBV11-2 with TRBJ2-3; D is perhaps TRBD2 (6 bases). This CDR3 region has 16 residues. Germline CDR1 and CDR2: SGHAT and FQNNGV. V lost 4 bases and J 0 bases, leaving 14 bases between the germline ends. CDR3 in amino acids: CASSSPAGSSTDTQYF. CDR3 DNA: TGTGCCAGCAGCTCCCCGGCCGGGAGCAGCACAGATACGCAGTATTTT.